The next 25 T cell receptor beta chains were all read from a single sample in a study of identical twins. TCRdb redid the calling of the 5' RACE reads with MiXCR, one entry per CDR3 protein. Of some 300,000 distinct CDR3 sequences in the sample, 9% to 15% were seen once. The data were also submitted as part of a second study, on yellow fever vaccine responses in identical twins.

Sample: CD8+ T cells sorted from blood. Receptors originate from a woman aged 18 to 35 in good health.

This clonotype was detected only a few times. This chain connects TRBV28 to TRBJ1-3; tentatively, D is TRBD1 (5 bases). V was trimmed by 4 bases and J by 0 bases, leaving 10 bases between them. This CDR3 is built from 15 residues. CDR1 is MDHEN, CDR2 SYDVKM, per germline. The CDR3 loop reads CASSSGTPSGNTIYF. The CDR3 DNA reads TGTGCCAGCAGTTCCGGGACCCCCTCTGGAAACACCATATATTTT.

Comment on this clonotype: Here the CDR3 omits its conserved ending phenylalanine or tryptophan, so a read error is the likely source. The rearrangement uses TRBV3-1 and TRBJ2-1; the match to TRBD1 covers 11 bases. The CDR3 is 18 residues long. The V segment lost 1 base and the J segment 8 bases; nucleotides outside the gene matches: 13. Germline values: CDR1 LGHDT, CDR2 YNNKEL (reference sequence). In DNA, the CDR3 is TGTGCCAGCAGCCAAGGCCAGGGGCCGGGACAGGGGGTCTATGAGCAGTTCCTC. As protein: CASSQGQGPGQGVYEQFL.

CDR3 DNA: TGTGCCAGCAGTCCGCTAGACAGCCTTTTTCAGTACGTC. The encoded protein is CASSPLDSLFQYV. The chain recombines TRBV28 with TRBJ2-7, with a tentative D call TRBD1 (5 bases). Germline CDR1 is MDHEN and CDR2 is SYDVKM. The CDR3 has 13 amino acids. V lost 5 bases, J lost 10 bases, and 18 bases lay in between.

This clonotype was counted a few times. The rearrangement uses TRBV7-9 and TRBJ2-1, with 7 bases aligning to TRBD1. This CDR3 is 16 amino acids long. J lost 4 bases, V lost 0 bases, and 6 bases had no gene match. Germline CDR1 is SEHNR and CDR2 is FQNEAQ (reference sequence). CDR3 nucleotide sequence: TGTGCCAGCAGCTTAGCGCAGGGGGACAGATACAATGAGCAGTTCTTC. It codes for CASSLAQGDRYNEQFF.

This clonotype was recorded a few times. The chain carries TRBV5-6 and TRBJ2-1; D unresolved. Germline V lookup: CDR1 SGHDT, CDR2 YYEEEE. There are 14 residues in the CDR3. V shed 1 base and J shed 3 bases, with 8 bases lying between them. The CDR3 loop reads CASSLFWDYNEQFF. The CDR3 DNA sequence: TGTGCCAGCAGCTTGTTTTGGGACTACAATGAGCAGTTCTTC.

This clonotype was seen a handful of times. V and J are TRBV3-1 and TRBJ2-1; D is uncertain. Trimming pared 4 bases from V and 4 bases from J, leaving 8 bases between. The germline gives CDR1 LGHDT, CDR2 YNNKEL (reference sequence). This CDR3 has 13 residues. The CDR3 bases are TGTGCCAGCAGCCCCGGCGAATACAATGAGCAGTTCTTC. This translates into CASSPGEYNEQFF.

The V and J genes are TRBV7-9 and TRBJ2-5; weak D call: TRBD1 (6 bases). The germline V gene encodes CDR1 SEHNR and CDR2 FQNEAQ (reference sequence). This CDR3 region has 13 residues. The V gene lost 7 bases and the J gene lost 1 base, with 10 bases spanning the gap. The CDR3 loop is CASTKGVQETQYF. CDR3 DNA sequence: TGTGCCAGCACCAAGGGGGTCCAAGAGACCCAGTACTTC.

This rearrangement joins TRBV7-9 to TRBJ1-1; D is ambiguous. With 4 bases removed from V and 6 bases from J, the gap between germline ends came to 9 bases. The germline V gene encodes CDR1 SEHNR and CDR2 FQNEAQ (reference sequence). The CDR3 length is 12 residues. The CDR3 spells CASSSIRPEAFF. CDR3 sequence (DNA): TGTGCCAGCAGCTCCATTCGGCCTGAAGCTTTCTTT.

This clonotype was counted at least ten times. V and J are TRBV10-3 and TRBJ2-7, with TRBD1 as a possible D gene (5 bases). Deletions cut 8 bases from V and 0 bases from J, with 14 bases between. CDR1 is ENHRY and CDR2 is SYGVKD in the germline V gene. There are 14 residues in the CDR3. DNA for the CDR3: TGTGCCATCGGGGCTTACGGACGCTCCTACGAGCAGTACTTC. It encodes CAIGAYGRSYEQYF.

This clonotype came up a few times. V gene TRBV28 combines with J gene TRBJ1-1; tentatively, D is TRBD1 (5 bases). Germline CDR1 and CDR2: MDHEN and SYDVKM. This CDR3 has 16 amino acids. Trimming took off 5 bases at V and 5 bases at J, with 21 bases between the two ends. The CDR3 coding sequence is TGTGCCAGCAGTAATCGGCATCCCGCAGGGCTTACTGAAGCTTTCTTT. It yields the protein CASSNRHPAGLTEAFF. Variable domain in full (rest from reference TRBV28 and TRBJ1-1): DVKVTQSSRYLVKRTGEKVFLECVQDMDHENMFWYRQDPGLGLRLIYFSYDVKMKEKGDIPEGYSVSREKKERFSLILESASTNQTSMYLCASSNRHPAGLTEAFFGQGTRLTVV.

The V gene is TRBV28, the J gene TRBJ2-1, with no clear D. CDR1 and CDR2 (germline): MDHEN, SYDVKM. This CDR3 is 14 amino acids long. V was pared by 3 bases and J by 6 bases, with 12 bases between. The CDR3 DNA reads TGTGCCAGCAGTTTGGAGTCTTTGGGCAATGAGCAGTTCTTC. This translates into CASSLESLGNEQFF.

This clonotype was recorded many times. The rearrangement uses TRBV27 and TRBJ2-2, with D possibly matching TRBD1 (6 bases). V was pared by 5 bases and J by 3 bases, with 16 bases between. In germline, CDR1 is MNHEY, CDR2 SMNVEV (reference sequence). The CDR3 covers 16 residues. This CDR3 is CASSPRYTGYTGELFF. DNA for the CDR3: TGTGCCAGCAGTCCACGCTATACAGGGTACACCGGGGAGCTGTTTTTT.

The rearrangement links TRBV7-9 to TRBJ2-1, with 10 bases that match TRBD1. Germline loops: CDR1 SEHNR, CDR2 FQNEAQ (reference sequence). V was pared by 0 bases and J by 6 bases, with 8 bases of the junction left unmatched. The CDR3 spans 17 residues. The CDR3 region is CASSLASTGGRSNEQFF. The CDR3 DNA reads as TGTGCCAGCAGCTTAGCCTCGACAGGGGGCCGGTCCAATGAGCAGTTCTTC.

The rearrangement links TRBV5-1 to TRBJ1-1; D unclear. Germline V gene lookup returns CDR1 SGHRS and CDR2 YFSETQ. The CDR3 extends over 15 amino acids. With 0 bases removed from V and 1 base from J, the gap between germline ends came to 10 bases. This chain's CDR3 is CASSLARRENTEAFF. The CDR3 DNA reads as TGCGCCAGCAGCTTGGCCCGTCGGGAGAACACTGAAGCTTTCTTT.

The chain couples TRBV4-1 to TRBJ1-2, with a possible D match to TRBD1 (5 bases). Germline V CDR1 and CDR2: MGHRA, YSYEKL. This CDR3 is 15 amino acids long. Trimming took off 1 base at V and 5 bases at J, with 14 bases between the two ends. CDR3 protein: CASSQVQGDLYGYTF. The CDR3 DNA reads as TGCGCCAGCAGCCAAGTCCAGGGAGATCTTTATGGCTACACCTTC.

The gene calls are TRBV7-9 and TRBJ2-7, with D perhaps TRBD1 or TRBD2 (5 bases each). The CDR3 contains 13 residues. Germline V gives CDR1 SEHNR, CDR2 FQNEAQ (reference sequence). Trimming left V 1 base short and J 5 bases short, with 9 bases between. CDR3 residues: CASSLGGNHEQYV. Here the CDR3 DNA reads TGTGCCAGCAGCTTAGGGGGGAACCACGAGCAGTACGTC.

This clonotype was counted many times. The chain joins TRBV6-5 to TRBJ2-1; TRBD2 matches at 11 bases. Germline CDR1 reads MNHEY; CDR2 reads SVGAGI. The CDR3 extends over 19 amino acids. With 1 base clipped from V and 5 bases from J, the junction kept 13 bases outside the gene matches. The CDR3 DNA follows: TGTGCCAGCAGTTACTTAGTTAGCGGGGGGGCTAATTGGCACAATGAGCAGTTCTTC. It translates to CASSYLVSGGANWHNEQFF.

This clonotype was seen more than once but under ten times. V usage is TRBV9 and J usage is TRBJ2-7; D gene uncertain. Trimming removed 4 bases from V and 3 bases from J, with 20 bases in between. This CDR3 has 16 amino acids. Germline values: CDR1 SGDLS, CDR2 YYNGEE. CDR3 sequence reads: CASSPTAGQTVYEQYF. The CDR3 DNA is TGTGCCAGCAGCCCGACGGCTGGGCAGACTGTCTACGAGCAGTACTTC. Filled out from reference TRBV9 and TRBJ2-7, the complete variable domain reads DSGVTQTPKHLITATGQRVTLRCSPRSGDLSVYWYQQSLDQGLQFLIQYYNGEERAKGNILERFSAQQFPDLHSELNLSSLELGDSALYFCASSPTAGQTVYEQYFGPGTRLTVT.

The chain is built from TRBV4-1 and TRBJ2-1; TRBD1 matches 10 bases. The CDR3 has 17 residues. V was clipped by 0 bases and J by 4 bases; unmatched bases: 6. CDR1 is MGHRA and CDR2 is YSYEKL in the germline V gene. CDR3: CASSQDEGTGAYNEQFF. In DNA, the CDR3 is TGCGCCAGCAGCCAAGATGAGGGGACAGGGGCTTACAATGAGCAGTTCTTC.

This clonotype was counted a few times. The chain combines TRBV20-1 with TRBJ1-5; TRBD1 is a possible D gene (5 bases). The germline V gene encodes CDR1 DFQATT and CDR2 SNEGSKA (reference sequence). The CDR3 has 15 amino acids. V lost 0 bases and J 5 bases, leaving 14 bases between the germline ends. DNA of the CDR3: TGCAGTGCTAGAGAGCCGGAGGACACCGATCAGCCCCAGCATTTT. It translates to CSAREPEDTDQPQHF.

The rearrangement joins TRBV5-1 to TRBJ1-1; 8 bases are shared with TRBD1. CDR3 length: 13 amino acids. V was clipped by 4 bases and J by 6 bases; unmatched bases: 5. Germline V CDR1 and CDR2: SGHRS, YFSETQ. The DNA for the CDR3 is TGCGCCAGCAGCGTGGACAGGGTAGCTGAAGCTTTCTTT. Translated: CASSVDRVAEAFF.

This sequence joins TRBV7-9 and TRBJ2-2; 7 nucleotides line up with TRBD1. The CDR3 spans 15 residues. Trimming took 2 bases from V and 7 from J; bases not matched to a gene: 7. Germline assignment: CDR1 SEHNR and CDR2 FQNEAQ (reference sequence). CDR3 amino acids: CASSLREGASGELFF. In DNA form, the CDR3 reads TGTGCCAGCAGCTTACGTGAGGGGGCAAGCGGGGAGCTGTTTTTT.

This clonotype was seen a few times. J is TRBJ1-1 and V is TRBV5-1; 7 bases line up with TRBD1. This CDR3 spans 15 amino acids. The junction had 7 bases not matched to a gene; V was cut back by 5 bases and J by 0 bases. Per germline, CDR1 SGHRS and CDR2 YFSETQ. CDR3 amino acids: CASSYRQGVNTEAFF. CDR3 nucleotide sequence: TGCGCCAGCAGTTACCGACAGGGAGTGAACACTGAAGCTTTCTTT.

The gene calls are TRBV12-3 or TRBV12-4 and TRBJ1-2, with a tentative D call TRBD1 (5 bases). This CDR3 comprises 15 residues. V shed 7 bases and J shed 1 base, with 16 bases lying between them. The CDR3 loop is CASKGPMGYNYGYTF. The DNA of the CDR3 is TGTGCCAGCAAGGGGCCGATGGGGTATAACTATGGCTACACCTTC.

This clonotype has at least ten counts. This chain uses TRBV6-1 with TRBJ2-1; D remains unclear. This CDR3 spans 14 amino acids. Germline CDR1 reads MNHNS; CDR2 reads SASEGT. Trimming cost V 8 bases and J 0 bases, with 11 bases left between them. In nucleotides, the CDR3 is TGTGCCAGCGGGGTAACGAGCTCCTACAATGAGCAGTTCTTC. This codes for CASGVTSSYNEQFF.